This TCR beta chain was obtained from a study of blood T cell repertoires in COVID-19. The V end was cut by 7 bases, the J end by 0 bases, with 13 bases between. The CDR3 runs 14 residues. The germline V gene encodes CDR1 SQVTM and CDR2 ANQGSEA. Here immunoSEQ multiplex PCR was the method, and the copy in TCRdb shows in-frame clones only, minus some. The sample shows 50,000 to 65,000 clones, around 84% of them seen only once. This rearrangement joins TRBV29-1 to TRBJ2-1, with D maybe TRBD2 (6 bases). The receptor comes from a man between 65 and 85 years old with acute or convalescent COVID-19. Specimen: peripheral blood. The CDR3 DNA is TGCAGCGGCGGGATGCGGGGCTCCTACAATGAGCAGTTCTTC. As protein: CSGGMRGSYNEQFF.